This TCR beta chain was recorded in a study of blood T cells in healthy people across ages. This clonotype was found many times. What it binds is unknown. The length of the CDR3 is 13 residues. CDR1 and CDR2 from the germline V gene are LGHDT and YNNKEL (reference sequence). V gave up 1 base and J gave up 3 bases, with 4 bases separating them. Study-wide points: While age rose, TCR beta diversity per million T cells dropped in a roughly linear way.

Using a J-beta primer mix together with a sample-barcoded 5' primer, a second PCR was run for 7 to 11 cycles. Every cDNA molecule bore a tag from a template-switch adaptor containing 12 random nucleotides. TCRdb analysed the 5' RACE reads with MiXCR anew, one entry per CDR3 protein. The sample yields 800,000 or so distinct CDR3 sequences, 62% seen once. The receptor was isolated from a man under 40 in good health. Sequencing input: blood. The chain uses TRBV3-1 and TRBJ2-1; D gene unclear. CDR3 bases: TGTGCCAGCAGCCAAGCTGGCTACAATGAGCAGTTCTTC. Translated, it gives CASSQAGYNEQFF.